This T cell receptor beta chain was identified during a study of T cell responses to AZD1222 COVID-19 vaccine. Produced via immunoSEQ multiplex PCR; TCRdb's table is partial and in-frame only. The sample includes about 59,000 clones, 89% of them seen just once. Whole-study findings and limits: Following two doses of AZD1222, Spike-specific TCR breadth and depth rose.

In regard to this clone: Its antigen is undetermined.

Sequenced here: peripheral blood, sampled 28 days after the second AZD1222 dose. The source of this sequence is an adult who received the AZD1222 COVID-19 vaccine.

CDR3 DNA: TGTGCCAGCAGCTTAGCACAGGGCTACTATGGCTACACCTTC. It is translated as CASSLAQGYYGYTF. The chain is built from TRBV7-8 and TRBJ1-2; a weak D match, TRBD1 (6 bases). The CDR3 extends over 14 amino acids. Per the germline V gene, CDR1 is SGHVS and CDR2 is FQNEAQ. Deletions cut 0 bases from V and 3 bases from J, with 8 bases between.